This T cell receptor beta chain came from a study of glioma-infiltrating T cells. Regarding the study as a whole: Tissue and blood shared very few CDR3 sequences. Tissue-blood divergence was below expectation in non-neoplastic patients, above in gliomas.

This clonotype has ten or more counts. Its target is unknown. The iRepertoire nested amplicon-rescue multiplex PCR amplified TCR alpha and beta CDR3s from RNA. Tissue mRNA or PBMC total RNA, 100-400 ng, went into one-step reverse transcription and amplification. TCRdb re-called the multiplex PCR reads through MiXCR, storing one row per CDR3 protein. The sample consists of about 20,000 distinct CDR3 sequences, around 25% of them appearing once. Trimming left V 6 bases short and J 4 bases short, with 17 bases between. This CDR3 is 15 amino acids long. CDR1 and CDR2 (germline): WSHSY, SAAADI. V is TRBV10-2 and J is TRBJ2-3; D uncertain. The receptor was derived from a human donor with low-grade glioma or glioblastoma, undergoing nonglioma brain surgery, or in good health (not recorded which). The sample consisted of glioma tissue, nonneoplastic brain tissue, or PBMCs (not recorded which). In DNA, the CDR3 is TGCGCCAGCAGCGACTGGGCCTCCGGCCCAGATACGCAGTATTTT. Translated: CASSDWASGPDTQYF.